Given below is one TCR beta chain in context. Only one count was recorded for this clone. The antigen this receptor binds is unknown. No much larger clone exists at a distance of one base, and base qualities are not known. The sample's time point label is to be understood as: baseline before oral tofacitinib. Peripheral blood and lesional scalp punch biopsies were obtained from patients with alopecia areata. After PBMCs were isolated by density centrifugation and stained for CD3, CD4 and CD8, a FACSAria was used to sort CD4+ and CD8+ T cells. Libraries were constructed by the immunoSEQ multiplex PCR assay. RNA was extracted from all samples and reverse transcribed into cDNA as template for TCR sequencing. SuperScript III was used for first-strand cDNA synthesis, primed with a 2:1 mix of oligo-dT and random hexamers. A synthetic immune receptor repertoire was used to assess amplification bias, and residual bias was removed computationally. Per the source publication's procedure: After raw reads were preprocessed to remove errors, the CDR3 was defined following IMGT conventions as running from the conserved cysteine to phenylalanine. To get clonality, Shannon entropy was normalized by log2 of the number of productive unique TCRs and the result was subtracted from 1. Whether scalp clones were CD4 or CD8 was inferred by matching scalp TCRbeta sequences against CD4 and CD8 repertoires sorted from blood. Drawn from immuneACCESS, this table holds only the in-frame rearrangements with V and J called that TCRdb kept. Clones are partly lost; checked studies trace under half to an unresolved V gene and leave the rest unexplained. V, J and clone size are taken as reported in that table, and D and trimming were inferred from the DNA itself. The sample includes about 180,000 clones, with 50% to 70% observed a single time. Together, the top ten hold about 1.7% of the sample.

This entry is derived from a study of CD8+ T cells in alopecia areata listed by TCRdb under 2018. Describing the broader study: Treated patients were enrolled in an open-label pilot trial of oral tofacitinib at 5 to 10 mg twice daily for moderate-to-severe alopecia areata. RNA came from the PAXgene miRNA kit for fixed scalp, the miRNeasy kit for PBMCs, and the RNeasy kit for mouse skin. To study T cell clonal expansion in alopecia areata, the researchers applied high-throughput TCRbeta sequencing to both the C3H/HeJ mouse model and human patients. In humans, TCRbeta sequencing was performed on scalp tissue and on sorted CD4+ and CD8+ peripheral blood T cells from healthy controls and from patients with patchy or totalis/universalis alopecia areata. Patients on tofacitinib were biopsied at baseline and after 4 and 24 weeks of treatment, and several of the patients also had a later scalp biopsy. Scalp clonality was compared among normal scalp (n=4), patchy alopecia areata scalp (n=8), and alopecia totalis/universalis scalp (n=8). Patients received tofacitinib for 6 to 18 months and were then followed off drug for 6 months to check for delayed response and recurrence. TCRbeta CDR3 regions were amplified by immunoSEQ multiplex PCR using 35 Vbeta forward and 13 Jbeta reverse primers.

The full study reports these points: Scalp TCR repertoire analysis is complicated because resident alphabeta T cells in normal human skin are also sequenced, whereas mouse skin is dominated by gammadelta T cells. Lesional scalp, especially in alopecia totalis/universalis, showed higher clonality and more expanded CD8+ clones than normal scalp, suggesting antigenic drive. TCR sequences shared between patients were less clear than in mice, possibly partly because of HLA diversity in the patient population.

The receptor's source is a human donor with alopecia areata. The sequences come from CD4+ T cells sorted from blood, collected at week 0.

CDR3 region: CAWSLRITGTYGYTF. The bases read TGTGCCTGGAGTCTCCGTATCACAGGGACCTATGGCTACACCTTC. In this chain, TRBV30 is recombined with TRBJ1-2; the D gene is perhaps TRBD1, on 6 matching bases. Looking up the germline V gene (reference sequence) yields CDR1 GTSNPN and CDR2 SVGIG. There are 15 amino acids in the CDR3, from cysteine to phenylalanine inclusive. Left in the record is the CDR3 DNA by itself, 45 bases read in frame from the first base. V sheds 2 bases and J sheds 4 bases, leaving 17 bases between their ends.